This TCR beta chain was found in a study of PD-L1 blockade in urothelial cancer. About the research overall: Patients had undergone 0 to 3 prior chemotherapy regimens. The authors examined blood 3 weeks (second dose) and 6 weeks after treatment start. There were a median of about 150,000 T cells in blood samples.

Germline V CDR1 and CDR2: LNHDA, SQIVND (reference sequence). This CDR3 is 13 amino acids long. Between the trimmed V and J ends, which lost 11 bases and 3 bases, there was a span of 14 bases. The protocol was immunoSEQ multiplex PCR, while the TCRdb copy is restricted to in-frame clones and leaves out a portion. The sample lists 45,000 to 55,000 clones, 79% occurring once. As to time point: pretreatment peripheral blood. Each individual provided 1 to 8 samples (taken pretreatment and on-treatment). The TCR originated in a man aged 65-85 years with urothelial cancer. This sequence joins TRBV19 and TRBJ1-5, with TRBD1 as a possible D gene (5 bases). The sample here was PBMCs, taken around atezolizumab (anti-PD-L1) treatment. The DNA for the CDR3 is TGTGCCTCTAGCGGCAGGGACAATCAGCCCCAGCATTTT. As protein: CASSGRDNQPQHF.